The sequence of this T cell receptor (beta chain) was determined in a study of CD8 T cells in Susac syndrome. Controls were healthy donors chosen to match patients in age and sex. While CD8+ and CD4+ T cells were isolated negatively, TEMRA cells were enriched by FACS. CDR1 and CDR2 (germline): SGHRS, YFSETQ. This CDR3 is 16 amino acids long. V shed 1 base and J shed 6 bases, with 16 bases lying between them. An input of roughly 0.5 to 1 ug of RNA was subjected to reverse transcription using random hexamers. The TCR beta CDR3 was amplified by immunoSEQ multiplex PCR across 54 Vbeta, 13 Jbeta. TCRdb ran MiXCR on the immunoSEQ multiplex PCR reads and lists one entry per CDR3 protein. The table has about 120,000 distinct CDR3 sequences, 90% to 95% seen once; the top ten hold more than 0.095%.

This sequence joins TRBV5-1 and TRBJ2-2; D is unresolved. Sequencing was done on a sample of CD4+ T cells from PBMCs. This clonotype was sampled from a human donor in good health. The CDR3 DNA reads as TGCGCCAGCAGCTTGTCGGTACCCCGAAGCGCCGGGGAGCTGTTTTTT. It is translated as CASSLSVPRSAGELFF.